A selection of T cell receptor beta chains follows, all from one sample in a study of T cell responses to AZD1222 COVID-19 vaccine. TCRdb's copy holds only in-frame clones and misses some; the assay was immunoSEQ multiplex PCR. The sample records about 180,000 clones, about 88% being singletons. The sample was peripheral blood, taken on day 0 of AZD1222 vaccination. Every receptor here comes from an adult in good health. CDR3s include the opening cysteine and the closing phenylalanine or tryptophan.

J gene	V gene	CDR3 protein
TRBJ2-2	TRBV4-2	CASSSVAGGPEELFF
TRBJ1-5	TRBV7-2	CASSLKDNQPQHF
TRBJ2-6	TRBV27	CASSLRGSSSGANVLTF
TRBJ1-1	TRBV9	CASSVGSAMNTEAFF
TRBJ2-2	TRBV6-5	CASSYVGQIQAGELFF
TRBJ2-3	TRBV19	CASSISIQTDTQYF
TRBJ1-2	TRBV12-3/TRBV12-4	CASSYALGYGYTF
TRBJ2-7	TRBV21-1	CASSKVEGAAYEQYF
TRBJ1-1	TRBV6-5	CASSPGVMSAEAFF
TRBJ2-1	TRBV28	CASSRGARNNFNEQFF
TRBJ1-4	TRBV5-5	CASSTQGGYEKLFF
TRBJ1-5	TRBV5-1	CASSLAAGQQPQHF
TRBJ1-3	TRBV28	CASSTSGQGTNTIYF
TRBJ1-1	TRBV18	CASSPPGQPNTEAFF
TRBJ1-1	TRBV24-1	CATRGQGQTEAFF